A single sample gave rise to the 32 T cell receptor beta chains below, sequenced in a study of OX40 agonist ivuxolimab in advanced cancers. The receptor library was made with the immunoSEQ multiplex PCR assay. This is the immuneACCESS table as TCRdb keeps it, with only in-frame sequences that have V and J called. A part of the clones is gone; compared with another copy, unresolved V genes explain less than half, and the rest is unexplained. This sample comprises around 100,000 clones, roughly 91% of them detected only once. Roughly 2.6% of the sample belongs to the ten largest clones. The sequencing used CD4+ or CD8+ T cells sorted from blood, collected in a trial of the OX40 agonist ivuxolimab. These receptors were taken from an adult with an advanced solid tumor such as melanoma, head and neck, liver or kidney cancer.

The chain is built from TRBV5-1 and TRBJ1-4; 7 bases line up with TRBD1. The trim removed 3 bases at V and 5 bases at J, leaving 7 bases unmatched. The V gene's germline CDR1 is SGHRS and CDR2 YFSETQ. The CDR3 consists of 15 residues. CDR3 in amino acids: CASSSGGQRNEKLFF. The CDR3 nucleotides read TGCGCCAGCAGCTCGGGGGGACAGCGGAATGAAAAACTGTTTTTT.

V gene TRBV4-3 combines with J gene TRBJ2-7; D unclear. The CDR3 sequence is 13 residues long. V dropped 0 bases and J dropped 2 bases, with 5 bases sitting between them. The germline gives CDR1 LGHNA, CDR2 YSLEER. This chain's CDR3 is CASSQDLPYEQYF. The CDR3 DNA follows: TGCGCCAGCAGCCAAGATTTACCCTACGAGCAGTACTTC.

CDR3 region: CASSWGRSNQPQHF. The CDR3 DNA reads TGTGCCAGCAGCTGGGGCAGGAGCAATCAGCCCCAGCATTTT. This rearrangement joins TRBV6-5 to TRBJ1-5; TRBD1 might be the D (5 bases). CDR3 length equals 14 residues. Germline CDR1 reads MNHEY; CDR2 reads SVGAGI. V gave up 6 bases and J gave up 1 base, with 10 bases separating them.

The J gene is TRBJ2-2, the V gene TRBV4-1; 7 nucleotides agree with TRBD1. The V segment lost 5 bases and the J segment 8 bases; nucleotides outside the gene matches: 17. CDR1 is MGHRA, CDR2 YSYEKL, per germline. The CDR3 loop spans 17 amino acids. CDR3 nucleotide sequence: TGCGCCAGCAGCAGCCGGGACAGCCTCAAAAGGAGGGGGGAGCTGTTTTTT. Translating it yields CASSSRDSLKRRGELFF.

Here the CDR3 DNA reads TGTGCCAGCAGCTTAGTTGGCGAGACCCAGTACTTC. This translates into CASSLVGETQYF. This rearrangement joins TRBV11-1 to TRBJ2-5; unclear D gene. The CDR3 is made up of 12 amino acids. Trimming pared 1 base from V and 5 bases from J, leaving 5 bases between. Germline V lookup: CDR1 SGHAT, CDR2 FQDESV (reference sequence).

The V and J genes are TRBV18 and TRBJ2-1, with 7 bases matching TRBD2. V trimming: 2 bases; J trimming: 2 bases; junction bases outside the gene matches: 3. CDR1 is KGHSH and CDR2 is LQKENI in the germline V gene. The CDR3 has 15 residues. CDR3 coding DNA: TGTGCCAGCTCACCAATGGGAGGGCCCTACAATGAGCAGTTCTTC. This sequence encodes CASSPMGGPYNEQFF.

The count of this clone is one. The V gene is TRBV28, the J gene TRBJ2-5, with unresolved D. The CDR3 is 13 amino acids. Trimming cost V 2 bases and J 5 bases, with 9 bases left between them. CDR1 is MDHEN, CDR2 SYDVKM, per germline. The CDR3, as DNA: TGTGCCAGCAGTTTAGAGTGGTGGGAGACCCAGTACTTC. Translation: CASSLEWWETQYF.

This CDR3 reads CASSPGSYMYNEQFF. The CDR3 nucleotides read TGCGCCAGCAGCCCAGGGTCGTATATGTACAATGAGCAGTTCTTC. The V call is TRBV4-1, the J call TRBJ2-1; a possible D gene is TRBD1 (5 bases). Germline values: CDR1 MGHRA, CDR2 YSYEKL. The CDR3 covers 15 residues. Trimming removed 4 bases at V and 4 bases at J, with 14 bases between.

This clone came up once. The V call is TRBV6-6, the J call TRBJ2-7; D remains unclear. Germline V gene sequence: CDR1 MNHNY, CDR2 SVGAGI (reference sequence). Between the trimmed V and J ends, which lost 6 bases and 0 bases, there was a span of 9 bases. The CDR3 length is 13 residues. The CDR3: CASSPPASYEQYF. The DNA for the CDR3 is TGTGCCAGCAGCCCCCCGGCCTCCTACGAGCAGTACTTC.

The chain carries TRBV19 and TRBJ1-5; 8 bases map to TRBD1. V was pared by 3 bases and J by 6 bases, with 10 bases of the junction left unmatched. CDR1 and CDR2 from the germline V gene are LNHDA and SQIVND (reference sequence). The CDR3 has 16 amino acids. The CDR3 region has the DNA TGTGCCAGTAGTATCCCTCGGACAGGGATCCCTCAGCCCCAGCATTTT. This translates into CASSIPRTGIPQPQHF.

The chain employs TRBV28 and TRBJ2-4, with 8 bases matching TRBD1. Germline V gene lookup returns CDR1 MDHEN and CDR2 SYDVKM. V lost 5 bases to trimming and J lost 2 bases; unmatched junction nucleotides: 2. The CDR3 spans 14 residues. The CDR3: CASSGQGTKNIQYF. In nucleotides, the CDR3 is TGTGCCAGCAGTGGACAGGGTACCAAAAACATTCAGTACTTC. The variable domain in full, with the rest retrieved from reference TRBV28 and TRBJ2-4, is DVKVTQSSRYLVKRTGEKVFLECVQDMDHENMFWYRQDPGLGLRLIYFSYDVKMKEKGDIPEGYSVSREKKERFSLILESASTNQTSMYLCASSGQGTKNIQYFGAGTRLSVL.

The V call is TRBV19, the J call TRBJ2-5, with 9 bases that match TRBD1. The junction had 4 bases not matched to a gene; V was cut back by 7 bases and J by 4 bases. The CDR3 is made up of 13 amino acids. Germline-derived CDR1 and CDR2 are LNHDA and SQIVND (reference sequence). CDR3 nucleotide sequence: TGTGCCAGTAAAGAACAGGGGGCAGAGACCCAGTACTTC. Encoded protein: CASKEQGAETQYF. The variable domain in full, completed from reference TRBV19 and TRBJ2-5, reads DGGITQSPKYLFRKEGQNVTLSCEQNLNHDAMYWYRQDPGQGLRLIYYSQIVNDFQKGDIAEGYSVSREKKESFPLTVTSAQKNPTAFYLCASKEQGAETQYFGPGTRLLVL.

This rearrangement joins TRBV5-1 to TRBJ2-3, with 10 bases identical to TRBD2. CDR1 and CDR2 (germline): SGHRS, YFSETQ. The CDR3 totals 16 residues. J lost 5 bases, V lost 2 bases, and 8 bases had no gene match. The CDR3 is CASSFGAGTSVDTQYF. The CDR3 DNA is TGCGCCAGCAGCTTCGGGGCCGGGACTAGCGTAGATACGCAGTATTTT. Together with reference TRBV5-1 and TRBJ2-3, the CDR3 gives the full variable domain: KAGVTQTPRYLIKTRGQQVTLSCSPISGHRSVSWYQQTPGQGLQFLFEYFSETQRNKGNFPGRFSGRQFSNSRSEMNVSTLELGDSALYLCASSFGAGTSVDTQYFGPGTRLTVL.

The chain combines TRBV9 with TRBJ2-3, with 11 bases matching TRBD2. CDR3 length: 15 amino acids. V dropped 3 bases and J dropped 2; count of bases not matched to a gene: 2. Germline assignment: CDR1 SGDLS and CDR2 YYNGEE. The CDR3 here is CASSEGLAVTDTQYF. The CDR3 nucleotides read TGTGCCAGCAGCGAGGGACTAGCGGTCACAGATACGCAGTATTTT.

V usage is TRBV5-1 and J usage is TRBJ1-1; D not resolved. Germline values: CDR1 SGHRS, CDR2 YFSETQ. The CDR3 runs to 14 residues. The ends were cut back, 2 bases at V and 0 bases at J, with 8 bases in the middle. The CDR3 spells CASSFTDLNTEAFF. In nucleotides, the CDR3 is TGCGCCAGCAGCTTCACAGACTTGAACACTGAAGCTTTCTTT.

The gene calls are TRBV10-1 and TRBJ2-5, with D perhaps TRBD1 (5 bases). Germline CDR1 and CDR2: WNHNN and SYGVQD (reference sequence). Trimming took off 2 bases at V and 7 bases at J, with 11 bases between the two ends. This CDR3 region has 13 residues. The CDR3 coding sequence is TGCGCCAGCAGTGAGGACAGTTTTGGGACCCAGTACTTC. This translates into CASSEDSFGTQYF.

This chain links TRBV28 with TRBJ1-3; 9 bases map to TRBD1. The CDR3 length is 14 residues. Trimming took 9 bases from V and 4 from J; bases not matched to a gene: 7. Germline V gene data show CDR1 as MDHEN and CDR2 as SYDVKM. CDR3 nucleotides: TGTGCCAGTCTCACAACAGGGGGCGGAAACACCATATATTTT. Protein product: CASLTTGGGNTIYF. Drawing the rest from reference TRBV28 and TRBJ1-3, the complete variable domain is DVKVTQSSRYLVKRTGEKVFLECVQDMDHENMFWYRQDPGLGLRLIYFSYDVKMKEKGDIPEGYSVSREKKERFSLILESASTNQTSMYLCASLTTGGGNTIYFGEGSWLTVV.

This chain links TRBV5-4 with TRBJ2-7; D is undetermined. The CDR3 sequence is 14 residues long. Germline lookup yields CDR1 SGHNT and CDR2 YYREEE (reference sequence). Trimming took off 0 bases at V and 1 base at J, with 8 bases between the two ends. The CDR3 loop is CASSLERASYEQYF. In DNA, the CDR3 is TGTGCCAGCAGCTTGGAAAGGGCTTCCTACGAGCAGTACTTC.

V gene TRBV2 combines with J gene TRBJ1-5; D not certain. Germline V gene lookup returns CDR1 SNHLY and CDR2 FYNNEI. The CDR3 sequence is 15 residues long. Trimming pared 7 bases from V and 0 bases from J, leaving 13 bases between. This CDR3 is CASMGSRISNQPQHF. CDR3 coding DNA: TGTGCCAGCATGGGATCGAGAATTAGCAATCAGCCCCAGCATTTT.

This sequence joins TRBV10-3 and TRBJ2-7, with D possibly matching TRBD2 (6 bases). V was clipped by 4 bases and J by 5 bases, with 6 bases between them. The CDR3 is 11 amino acids. Germline V gives CDR1 ENHRY, CDR2 SYGVKD. CDR3 bases: TGTGCCATCAGTGGGGGGGACGAGCAGTACTTC. Its translation is CAISGGDEQYF.

The chain recombines TRBV27 with TRBJ2-7, with 16 positions matching TRBD2. The CDR3 has 17 amino acids. J was trimmed by 9 bases and V by 5 bases; bases with no gene match: 13. Germline V lookup: CDR1 MNHEY, CDR2 SMNVEV (reference sequence). The CDR3 loop reads CASSPQTGLAGGPVQYF. CDR3 bases: TGTGCCAGCAGTCCACAGACGGGACTAGCGGGAGGGCCCGTGCAGTACTTC.

The chain recombines TRBV7-2 with TRBJ2-5; 9 bases agree with TRBD1. Germline V gene lookup returns CDR1 SGHTA and CDR2 FQGNSA. This CDR3 has 14 residues. V was clipped by 3 bases and J by 5 bases; unmatched bases: 4. CDR3 sequence reads: CASSFRQGDETQYF. The CDR3 DNA is TGTGCCAGCAGCTTCAGACAGGGGGATGAGACCCAGTACTTC.

V is TRBV5-1 and J is TRBJ2-3; TRBD2 matches 9 bases. V lost 0 bases, J lost 0 bases, and 5 bases stayed unmatched. The CDR3 covers 17 residues. In germline, CDR1 is SGHRS, CDR2 YFSETQ. The CDR3 DNA sequence: TGCGCCAGCAGCTTGGGACTAGCGGCTTCTAGCACAGATACGCAGTATTTT. This translates into CASSLGLAASSTDTQYF.

This chain joins TRBV6-1 and TRBJ2-7; TRBD2 matches 9 bases. The CDR3 runs 15 residues. Per germline, CDR1 MNHNS and CDR2 SASEGT. The ends lost 5 bases at V and 6 bases at J; junction bases unmatched: 11. The CDR3 reads CASSWSAGGRSEQYF. The CDR3, as DNA: TGTGCCAGCAGTTGGAGTGCGGGGGGGCGGAGCGAGCAGTACTTC.

The V and J genes are TRBV7-2 and TRBJ2-3; 7 nucleotides align to TRBD2. Germline CDR1 is SGHTA and CDR2 is FQGNSA. V trimming: 3 bases; J trimming: 8 bases; junction bases outside the gene matches: 5. The CDR3 consists of 13 residues. For the CDR3, the DNA is TGTGCCAGCAGCTTGGGCGGGAGAGGTACGCAGTATTTT. Its protein is CASSLGGRGTQYF.

This sequence joins TRBV6-6 and TRBJ1-2; 7 bases agree with TRBD1. With 1 base clipped from V and 8 bases from J, the junction kept 13 bases outside the gene matches. The CDR3 has 16 residues. Germline V CDR1 and CDR2: MNHNY, SVGAGI (reference sequence). The CDR3 region has the DNA TGTGCCAGCAGTTACTTTTTAGGGACAGCCGAGGGGGGCTACACCTTC. Its translation is CASSYFLGTAEGGYTF.

This chain joins TRBV11-2 and TRBJ2-4, with TRBD1 as a possible D gene (5 bases). CDR1 is SGHAT, CDR2 FQNNGV, per germline. The CDR3 loop spans 16 amino acids. Deletions cut 3 bases from V and 3 bases from J, with 15 bases between. In DNA, the CDR3 is TGTGCCAGCAGCTTGGGGCAGCAAACCGGCAAAAACATTCAGTACTTC. Translation: CASSLGQQTGKNIQYF.

In its sample, this clone was seen once. The chain couples TRBV6-6 to TRBJ2-5; TRBD1 aligns across 12 bases. V shed 6 bases, J shed 5 bases, and the junction held 10 bases outside the gene matches. CDR3 size: 16 residues. Germline assignment: CDR1 MNHNY and CDR2 SVGAGI (reference sequence). The CDR3 DNA sequence: TGTGCCAGCAGCTGGGGAGGGACAGGGGGCCGCGAGACCCAGTACTTC. It encodes CASSWGGTGGRETQYF.

V gene TRBV9 combines with J gene TRBJ1-2; the D gene is possibly TRBD1 (5 bases). V was pared by 3 bases and J by 4 bases, with 13 bases between. The CDR3 has 14 residues. Per the germline V gene, CDR1 is SGDLS and CDR2 is YYNGEE. The CDR3 reads CASSATGTAYGYTF. CDR3 DNA sequence: TGTGCCAGCAGCGCAACCGGGACGGCCTATGGCTACACCTTC.

This chain joins TRBV19 and TRBJ1-5; D is ambiguous. With 7 bases removed from V and 0 bases from J, the gap between germline ends came to 13 bases. There are 15 residues in the CDR3. Germline V gives CDR1 LNHDA, CDR2 SQIVND (reference sequence). The CDR3 bases are TGTGCCAGTACCAACTCGGGTTCTAGCAATCAGCCCCAGCATTTT. Translated: CASTNSGSSNQPQHF.

This chain uses TRBV2 with TRBJ2-1, with D uncertain. CDR3 size: 12 residues. Between the trimmed V and J ends, which lost 4 bases and 5 bases, there was a span of 6 bases. From germline, CDR1 is SNHLY and CDR2 FYNNEI. CDR3 sequence (DNA): TGTGCCAGCAGTGGTAACGACAATGAGCAGTTCTTC. Translated: CASSGNDNEQFF.

This chain connects TRBV9 to TRBJ2-2; D possibly corresponds to TRBD2 (7 bases). This CDR3 is built from 16 residues. Trimming shortened V by 7 bases and J by 3 bases, and 19 bases separated the two germline ends. Germline loops: CDR1 SGDLS, CDR2 YYNGEE. This CDR3 is CASSLGGGPDTGELFF. DNA for the CDR3: TGTGCCAGCTCCTTAGGGGGAGGGCCCGACACCGGGGAGCTGTTTTTT.